Below, 27 T cell receptor beta chains from the same sample are listed, as sequenced in a study of blood T cell repertoires in COVID-19. Measured with immunoSEQ multiplex PCR; TCRdb has only the in-frame clones, and not every one. The sample records 90,000 to 130,000 clones, 70% to 90% being singletons. Sequencing used peripheral blood. The receptor set was obtained from a middle-aged man with acute or convalescent COVID-19.

This chain uses TRBV24-1 with TRBJ1-1, with D perhaps TRBD1 (6 bases). Germline CDR1 reads KGHDR; CDR2 reads SFDVKD. Trimming took 6 bases from V and 1 from J, leaving 14 bases between them. This CDR3 comprises 15 residues. CDR3 loop: CATSRAGDGNTEAFF. CDR3 DNA sequence: TGTGCCACCAGTAGGGCAGGGGATGGGAACACTGAAGCTTTCTTT.

The chain recombines TRBV6-5 with TRBJ1-5, with D possibly matching TRBD1 (6 bases). V was pared by 7 bases and J by 9 bases, with 16 bases between. The germline V gene encodes CDR1 MNHEY and CDR2 SVGAGI. The CDR3 contains 13 residues. For the CDR3, the DNA is TGTGCCAGCAAAAACAGGGTCGACCGGCCCCAGCATTTT. It translates to CASKNRVDRPQHF.

The V and J genes are TRBV11-2 and TRBJ2-7; TRBD1 matches at 7 bases. V gave up 1 base and J gave up 4 bases; unmatched junction bases: 4. The V gene's germline CDR1 is SGHAT and CDR2 FQNNGV. CDR3 size: 14 residues. CDR3 nucleotides: TGTGCCAGCAGCTTAGGGACAGGTTCGTACGAGCAGTACTTC. The encoded protein is CASSLGTGSYEQYF.

This chain uses TRBV6-5 with TRBJ2-7, with TRBD1 matching over 9 bases. The trim removed 5 bases at V and 5 bases at J, leaving 4 bases unmatched. Germline V gives CDR1 MNHEY, CDR2 SVGAGI. The CDR3 runs 13 residues. CDR3 region: CASSRDRADEQYF. CDR3 nucleotides: TGTGCCAGCAGTCGGGACAGGGCGGACGAGCAGTACTTC.

The CDR3 sequence: CASSPPAGQGRGTQYF. The CDR3 DNA sequence: TGTGCCAGCTCACCACCGGCAGGACAGGGGCGAGGTACGCAGTATTTT. V is TRBV18 and J is TRBJ2-3; TRBD1 agrees at 9 bases. With V trimmed by 0 bases and J by 8 bases, 9 bases remained unmatched. The CDR3 consists of 16 residues. Per germline, CDR1 KGHSH and CDR2 LQKENI.

This chain uses TRBV28 with TRBJ1-1; 8 positions agree with TRBD1. Germline lookup yields CDR1 MDHEN and CDR2 SYDVKM. The CDR3 is 15 amino acids. Unmatched junction bases numbered 6, after V lost 2 bases and J lost 4 bases. This chain's CDR3 is CASSLPLTGGTEAFF. The CDR3 coding sequence is TGTGCCAGCAGTTTACCTCTTACAGGGGGCACTGAAGCTTTCTTT.

The chain carries TRBV9 and TRBJ1-6, with 7 bases aligning to TRBD1. CDR1 is SGDLS, CDR2 YYNGEE, per germline. V shed 0 bases, J shed 7 bases, and the junction held 4 bases outside the gene matches. The CDR3 spans 15 residues. The CDR3, as DNA: TGTGCCAGCAGCGTAGAAGCCAGGGGGAATTCACCCCTCCACTTT. Amino acid sequence: CASSVEARGNSPLHF.

CDR3 sequence (DNA): TGTGCCAGTAGTGTCGGTCTTCCTAGCTACACCTTC. Translation: CASSVGLPSYTF. The V gene is TRBV19, the J gene TRBJ1-2; no reliable D call. Trimming cost V 5 bases and J 9 bases, with 13 bases left between them. CDR1 and CDR2 from the germline V gene are LNHDA and SQIVND (reference sequence). This CDR3 contains 12 residues.

V gene TRBV15 combines with J gene TRBJ2-5; D possibly corresponds to TRBD2 (6 bases). Germline V gives CDR1 LNHNV, CDR2 YYDKDF (reference sequence). The CDR3 totals 16 residues. V was shortened by 1 base and J by 3 bases, with 15 bases between the two germline ends. In DNA, the CDR3 is TGTGCCACCAGCAGAGCTGGAGGGGCAGGGAAAGAGACCCAGTACTTC. It translates to CATSRAGGAGKETQYF.

V is TRBV6-2 or TRBV6-3 and J is TRBJ2-7; tentatively, D is TRBD2 (7 bases). CDR1 and CDR2 (germline): MNHEY, SVGEGT. Deletions cut 5 bases from V and 3 bases from J, with 14 bases between. The CDR3 totals 14 residues. The CDR3 nucleotides read TGTGCCAGCAGTCCCGGCGGGGGCCGCTACGAGCAGTACTTC. Residues: CASSPGGGRYEQYF.

The CDR3 is CASSQSTGVQETQYF. CDR3 sequence (DNA): TGTGCCAGCAGCCAATCGACAGGGGTCCAAGAGACCCAGTACTTC. The chain employs TRBV7-9 and TRBJ2-5; TRBD1 agrees at 8 bases. This CDR3 region has 15 residues. The junction had 6 bases not matched to a gene; V was cut back by 5 bases and J by 1 base. Germline V CDR1 and CDR2: SEHNR, FQNEAQ (reference sequence).

V is TRBV19 and J is TRBJ1-5, with 7 bases aligning to TRBD1. CDR3 size: 15 residues. CDR1 and CDR2 from the germline V gene are LNHDA and SQIVND (reference sequence). V trimming: 0 bases; J trimming: 4 bases; junction bases outside the gene matches: 3. Here the CDR3 reads CASSIDPGGNQPQHF. The CDR3 coding sequence is TGTGCCAGTAGTATAGATCCAGGGGGAAATCAGCCCCAGCATTTT.

This chain links TRBV27 with TRBJ1-4, with 9 bases lining up with TRBD1. Germline V gene sequence: CDR1 MNHEY, CDR2 SMNVEV (reference sequence). The V gene end was trimmed by 6 bases and the J gene end by 5 bases; junction bases not matched to a gene: 7. The CDR3 runs 15 residues. The CDR3 region is CASSYGTGPNEKLFF. The CDR3 region has the DNA TGTGCCAGCAGCTACGGGACAGGGCCCAATGAAAAACTGTTTTTT.

The V call is TRBV4-2, the J call TRBJ2-7, with TRBD2 matching over 10 bases. The CDR3 has 15 amino acids. V shed 4 bases and J 4 bases; nucleotides not matched to a gene: 7. Germline assignment: CDR1 LGHNA and CDR2 YNFKEQ. The CDR3, as DNA: TGTGCCAGCAGCCCATCACGGACTAGCGGTTACGAGCAGTACTTC. This codes for CASSPSRTSGYEQYF.

The V and J genes are TRBV6-5 and TRBJ1-4, with D perhaps matching TRBD1 (6 bases). The CDR3 spans 14 residues. Per germline, CDR1 MNHEY and CDR2 SVGAGI. Trimming cost V 8 bases and J 3 bases, with 13 bases left between them. The CDR3 reads CASRIGGANEKLFF. CDR3 coding DNA: TGTGCCAGCCGCATAGGGGGGGCTAATGAAAAACTGTTTTTT.

This chain connects TRBV18 to TRBJ2-7; 9 bases align to TRBD2. Germline V lookup: CDR1 KGHSH, CDR2 LQKENI. V gave up 0 bases and J gave up 5 bases; unmatched junction bases: 8. The CDR3 sequence is 16 residues long. In DNA form, the CDR3 reads TGTGCCAGCTCACCACCGTCGGGCGGGGGGGGAAACGAGCAGTACTTC. Amino acids: CASSPPSGGGGNEQYF.

This clone turned up a few times. The chain employs TRBV2 and TRBJ2-2; D unclear. Trimming stripped 0 bases from V and 2 bases from J, with 7 bases between. CDR1 is SNHLY and CDR2 is FYNNEI in the germline V gene. The CDR3 totals 15 residues. CDR3 nucleotides: TGTGCCAGCAGTGAAGCGCGCCTTAACACCGGGGAGCTGTTTTTT. Its translation: CASSEARLNTGELFF.

The chain combines TRBV4-1 with TRBJ1-1, with D unclear. Trimming removed 3 bases at V and 1 base at J, with 6 bases between. Germline V gene sequence: CDR1 MGHRA, CDR2 YSYEKL. This CDR3 contains 13 residues. CDR3 nucleotide sequence: TGCGCCAGCAGCCAGGCACCGAACACTGAAGCTTTCTTT. Its translation is CASSQAPNTEAFF.

The V call is TRBV7-2, the J call TRBJ1-4; D perhaps matches TRBD1 (6 bases). Germline CDR1 and CDR2: SGHTA and FQGNSA. The CDR3 runs 16 residues. V was shortened by 4 bases and J by 3 bases, with 15 bases between the two germline ends. The CDR3 coding sequence is TGTGCCAGCAGCTCGTACCAACAGGGTGCTAATGAAAAACTGTTTTTT. Residues: CASSSYQQGANEKLFF.

This chain links TRBV6-6 with TRBJ2-6; D perhaps matches TRBD2 (5 bases). The CDR3 totals 15 residues. V was cut by 4 bases and J by 0 bases, with 7 bases left in between. Germline V gene lookup returns CDR1 MNHNY and CDR2 SVGAGI (reference sequence). The CDR3 region is CASSSEVSGANVLTF. As DNA, the CDR3 is TGTGCCAGCAGTTCGGAGGTCTCTGGGGCCAACGTCCTGACTTTC.

This clone occurred once. CDR3 region: CASSKGTGLPYNSPLHF. The CDR3 DNA sequence: TGTGCCAGCAGTAAGGGGACAGGGTTGCCCTATAATTCACCCCTCCACTTT. This chain joins TRBV2 and TRBJ1-6, with 9 nucleotides matching TRBD1. The J segment lost 2 bases and the V segment lost 5 bases, leaving 7 bases of the junction unmatched. There are 17 residues in the CDR3. Per germline, CDR1 SNHLY and CDR2 FYNNEI.

V is TRBV5-6 and J is TRBJ1-1, with a possible D match to TRBD1 (6 bases). Trimming removed 0 bases from V and 0 bases from J, with 18 bases in between. Germline V gives CDR1 SGHDT, CDR2 YYEEEE. CDR3 length: 18 residues. The CDR3 DNA follows: TGTGCCAGCAGCTTGGCCAGGTACCAGGGGTTTATGAACACTGAAGCTTTCTTT. Protein product: CASSLARYQGFMNTEAFF.

This clone was seen once. The rearrangement links TRBV27 to TRBJ1-4, with 7 nucleotides matching TRBD1. The trim removed 7 bases at V and 8 bases at J, leaving 13 bases unmatched. The CDR3 loop spans 15 amino acids. Germline CDR1 and CDR2: MNHEY and SMNVEV (reference sequence). DNA for the CDR3: TGTGCCAGCACCACCATAGGGGCAGGGGGGGAAAAACTGTTTTTT. This encodes CASTTIGAGGEKLFF.

V usage is TRBV3-1 (or the pseudogene TRBV3-2) and J usage is TRBJ2-7, with 8 bases fitting TRBD2. The CDR3 is 16 residues long. V shed 4 bases, J shed 0 bases, and the junction held 8 bases outside the gene matches. From germline, CDR1 is LGHDT and CDR2 YNNKEL (reference sequence). CDR3 DNA: TGTGCCAGCAGCCGGCGGGTAGCGGGGAGCTCCTACGAGCAGTACTTC. Amino acids: CASSRRVAGSSYEQYF.

The chain is built from TRBV3-1 (or the pseudogene TRBV3-2) and TRBJ2-5; TRBD1 aligns across 8 bases. V dropped 3 bases and J dropped 4; count of bases not matched to a gene: 4. The germline V gene has CDR1 LGHDT and CDR2 YNNKEL (reference sequence). The CDR3 totals 14 residues. The CDR3 sequence: CASSHLTGAETQYF. The CDR3 bases are TGTGCCAGCAGCCACTTGACAGGGGCAGAGACCCAGTACTTC.

The chain uses TRBV27 and TRBJ2-1; the match to TRBD2 covers 9 bases. The CDR3 spans 21 residues. With V trimmed by 6 bases and J by 8 bases, 29 bases remained unmatched. Germline loops: CDR1 MNHEY, CDR2 SMNVEV (reference sequence). CDR3 coding DNA: TGTGCCAGCAGCCCCTTCGGAGGCCAGCGGCGTGGCGGGAGGGCCATGGATGAGCAGTTCTTC. Protein: CASSPFGGQRRGGRAMDEQFF.

The V gene is TRBV18, the J gene TRBJ2-7; TRBD1 matches 9 bases. The V gene's germline CDR1 is KGHSH and CDR2 LQKENI. The CDR3 runs 15 residues. V was pared by 1 base and J by 6 bases, with 7 bases of the junction left unmatched. The DNA for the CDR3 is TGTGCCAGCTCACCACTACAGGGGGCGGGTGGCGAGCAGTACTTC. Its translation: CASSPLQGAGGEQYF.